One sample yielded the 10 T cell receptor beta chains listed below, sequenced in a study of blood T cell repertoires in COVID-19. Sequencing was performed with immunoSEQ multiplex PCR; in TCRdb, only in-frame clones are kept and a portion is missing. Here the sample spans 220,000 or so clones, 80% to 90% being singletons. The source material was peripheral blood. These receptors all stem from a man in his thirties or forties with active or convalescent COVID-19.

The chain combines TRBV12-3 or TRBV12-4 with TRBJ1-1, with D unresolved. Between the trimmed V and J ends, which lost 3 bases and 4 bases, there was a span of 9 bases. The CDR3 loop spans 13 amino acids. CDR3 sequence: CASSFVSGTEAFF. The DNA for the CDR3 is TGTGCCAGCAGTTTCGTTTCAGGCACTGAAGCTTTCTTT.

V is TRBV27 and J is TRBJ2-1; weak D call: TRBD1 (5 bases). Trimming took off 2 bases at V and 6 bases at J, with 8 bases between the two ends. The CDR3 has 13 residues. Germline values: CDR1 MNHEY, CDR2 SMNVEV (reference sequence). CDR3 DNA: TGTGCCAGCAGTTTAGGGCAGGGCAATGAGCAGTTCTTC. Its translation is CASSLGQGNEQFF.

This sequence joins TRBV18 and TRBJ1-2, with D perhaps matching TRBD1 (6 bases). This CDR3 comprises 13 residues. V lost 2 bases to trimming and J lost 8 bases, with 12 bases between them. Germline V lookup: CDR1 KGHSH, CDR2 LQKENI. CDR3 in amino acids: CASSPGAGGGYTF. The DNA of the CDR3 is TGTGCCAGCTCACCAGGGGCTGGGGGCGGCTACACCTTC.

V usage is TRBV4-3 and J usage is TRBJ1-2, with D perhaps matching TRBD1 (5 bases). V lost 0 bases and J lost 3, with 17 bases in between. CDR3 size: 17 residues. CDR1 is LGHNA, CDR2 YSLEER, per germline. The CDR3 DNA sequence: TGCGCCAGCAGCCAAGATCTGACGGTGGCCAGGGACTATGGCTACACCTTC. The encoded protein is CASSQDLTVARDYGYTF.

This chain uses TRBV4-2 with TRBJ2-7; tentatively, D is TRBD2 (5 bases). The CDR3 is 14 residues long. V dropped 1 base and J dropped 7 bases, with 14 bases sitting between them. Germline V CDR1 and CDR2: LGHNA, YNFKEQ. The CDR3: CASSQVDSPGEQYF. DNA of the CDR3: TGTGCCAGCAGCCAAGTCGACTCTCCGGGGGAGCAGTACTTC.

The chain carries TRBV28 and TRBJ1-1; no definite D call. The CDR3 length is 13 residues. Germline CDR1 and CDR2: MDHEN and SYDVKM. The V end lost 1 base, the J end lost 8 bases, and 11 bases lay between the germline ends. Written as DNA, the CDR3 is TGTGCCAGCAGTTTATACGCCACCCGGGAAGCTTTCTTT. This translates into CASSLYATREAFF.

The CDR3 nucleotides read TGTGCCAGCAGTTTATACACTGAAGCTTTCTTT. It yields the protein CASSLYTEAFF. The rearrangement joins TRBV6-6 to TRBJ1-1; D unclear. CDR1 and CDR2 (germline): MNHNY, SVGAGI (reference sequence). This CDR3 region has 11 residues. V lost 4 bases and J 3 bases, leaving 3 bases between the germline ends.

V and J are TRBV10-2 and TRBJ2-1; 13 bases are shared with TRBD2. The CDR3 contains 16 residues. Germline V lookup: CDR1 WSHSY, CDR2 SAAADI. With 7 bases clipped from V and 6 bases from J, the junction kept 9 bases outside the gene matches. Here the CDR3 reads CASTWTSGGGSNEQFF. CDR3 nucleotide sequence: TGCGCCAGCACCTGGACTAGCGGGGGAGGGTCCAATGAGCAGTTCTTC.

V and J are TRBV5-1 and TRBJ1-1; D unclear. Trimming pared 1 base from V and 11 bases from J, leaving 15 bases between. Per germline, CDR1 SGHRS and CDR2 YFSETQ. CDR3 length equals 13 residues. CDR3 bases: TGCGCCAGCAGCTTGTACGGGAGCGGAGAGGCTTTCTTT. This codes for CASSLYGSGEAFF. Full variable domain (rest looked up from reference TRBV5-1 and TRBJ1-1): KAGVTQTPRYLIKTRGQQVTLSCSPISGHRSVSWYQQTPGQGLQFLFEYFSETQRNKGNFPGRFSGRQFSNSRSEMNVSTLELGDSALYLCASSLYGSGEAFFGQGTRLTVV.

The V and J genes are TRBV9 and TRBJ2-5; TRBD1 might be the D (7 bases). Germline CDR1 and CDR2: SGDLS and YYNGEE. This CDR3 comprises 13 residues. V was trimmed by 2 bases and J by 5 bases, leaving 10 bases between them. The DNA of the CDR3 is TGTGCCAGCAGCGTTTCAGGGGGGGAGACCCAGTACTTC. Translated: CASSVSGGETQYF.